Listed here are 20 T cell receptor beta chains from one sample, sequenced in a study of T-cell memory formation after mild COVID-19. TCRdb ran MiXCR on the 5' RACE reads and lists one entry per CDR3 protein. The table has about 350,000 distinct CDR3 sequences, under 15% seen once; the top ten hold around 21%. The specimen was PBMCs or a T cell subset sorted from them (not recorded which). These receptors all come from a man between 18 and 29 years old who had mild COVID-19 (a few samples of this study predate the infection). Cell type and time point are not known.

This clonotype came up a few times. The rearrangement links TRBV3-1 to TRBJ2-7, with 7 positions matching TRBD1. In germline, CDR1 is LGHDT, CDR2 YNNKEL (reference sequence). The CDR3 sequence is 15 residues long. With V trimmed by 2 bases and J by 0 bases, 4 bases remained unmatched. This CDR3 reads CASSQPGQSSYEQYF. The CDR3 DNA reads TGTGCCAGCAGCCAACCGGGACAGAGCTCCTACGAGCAGTACTTC.

This clonotype was found many times. The chain links TRBV5-1 to TRBJ2-7; D could derive from TRBD1 or TRBD2 (5 bases each). Trimming cost V 0 bases and J 3 bases, with 13 bases left between them. The CDR3 has 15 residues. The germline gives CDR1 SGHRS, CDR2 YFSETQ. In DNA form, the CDR3 reads TGCGCCAGCAGCTTGGGGGACGCCAACTTCTACGAGCAGTACTTC. Its translation: CASSLGDANFYEQYF.

This clonotype has just a few counts. Written as DNA, the CDR3 is TGTGCCAGCAGTTACTCGAGACTAGCAACCTACGAGCAGTACTTC. The encoded protein is CASSYSRLATYEQYF. The J gene is TRBJ2-7, the V gene TRBV6-5, with TRBD2 matching over 7 bases. The germline CDR1 and CDR2 sequences are MNHEY and SVGAGI. Unmatched junction bases numbered 4, after V lost 0 bases and J lost 2 bases. The length of the CDR3 is 15 residues.

There are a few counts of this clonotype. This CDR3 reads CASSSARGDGVLTF. The DNA of the CDR3 is TGTGCCAGCAGTTCAGCCCGGGGGGACGGGGTCCTGACTTTC. V and J are TRBV7-2 and TRBJ2-6; 7 bases line up with TRBD2. V lost 6 bases and J lost 13; bases outside the gene matches: 12. CDR3 length: 14 residues. Germline CDR1 is SGHTA and CDR2 is FQGNSA.

This clonotype turned up a few times. V and J are TRBV18 and TRBJ2-5; D not certain. Trimming removed 0 bases at V and 4 bases at J, with 9 bases between. Germline V lookup: CDR1 KGHSH, CDR2 LQKENI. The CDR3 contains 14 residues. CDR3 sequence reads: CASSPPDSGETQYF. CDR3 nucleotides: TGTGCCAGCTCACCACCTGATTCGGGAGAGACCCAGTACTTC.

This clonotype came up a few times. This chain uses TRBV5-1 with TRBJ2-7; TRBD1 is a possible D gene (6 bases). CDR1 is SGHRS, CDR2 YFSETQ, per germline. This CDR3 comprises 14 residues. V was clipped by 4 bases and J by 2 bases, with 13 bases between them. The CDR3 spells CASSLTGIAYEQYF. DNA for the CDR3: TGCGCCAGCAGCCTAACAGGGATCGCCTACGAGCAGTACTTC.

This clonotype occurred a few times. The rearrangement uses TRBV6-6 and TRBJ1-2; TRBD1 aligns across 10 bases. Germline V gives CDR1 MNHNY, CDR2 SVGAGI (reference sequence). Trimming removed 0 bases from V and 6 bases from J; junction bases left unmatched: 7. The CDR3 has 16 amino acids. In DNA, the CDR3 is TGTGCCAGCAGTTACTCGTTGCCGGGACAGGGGAATGGCTACACCTTC. Amino acids: CASSYSLPGQGNGYTF.

This clonotype appeared a few times. The CDR3 region has the DNA TGTGCCACCAGCAGGCTAGCGGGGGGAACCTCCTACAATGAGCAGTTCTTC. Its translation is CATSRLAGGTSYNEQFF. The gene calls are TRBV15 and TRBJ2-1; TRBD2 matches 11 bases. Germline assignment: CDR1 LNHNV and CDR2 YYDKDF (reference sequence). This CDR3 spans 17 amino acids. V lost 3 bases to trimming and J lost 0 bases; unmatched junction nucleotides: 4.

The chain has TRBV7-8 and TRBJ1-5, with D uncertain. The germline V gene encodes CDR1 SGHVS and CDR2 FQNEAQ. Trimming removed 5 bases at V and 9 bases at J, with 11 bases between. The CDR3 sequence is 12 residues long. The CDR3 loop is CASSLEALPQHF. CDR3 nucleotide sequence: TGTGCCAGCAGCCTCGAAGCTCTGCCCCAGCATTTT. The full variable domain, rest sourced from reference TRBV7-8 and TRBJ1-5, is GAGVSQSPRYKVAKRGQDVALRCDPISGHVSLFWYQQALGQGPEFLTYFQNEAQLDKSGLPSDRFFAERPEGSVSTLKIQRTQQEDSAVYLCASSLEALPQHFGDGTRLSIL.

This clonotype was recorded a few times. The V and J genes are TRBV12-3 or TRBV12-4 and TRBJ1-2; D is undetermined. The V gene lost 6 bases and the J gene lost 4 bases, with 18 bases spanning the gap. CDR3 length equals 15 residues. The CDR3 protein is CASSRIGEIGYGYTF. As DNA, the CDR3 is TGTGCCAGCAGCCGGATTGGGGAGATCGGCTATGGCTACACCTTC.

This clonotype showed up many times. The chain has TRBV7-8 and TRBJ1-2; TRBD1 is a possible D gene (6 bases). The CDR3 contains 16 residues. CDR1 is SGHVS and CDR2 is FQNEAQ in the germline V gene. The V and J ends lost 2 bases and 6 bases respectively, with 19 bases between them. The CDR3 spells CASSLWSVGGFDGYTF. The CDR3 coding sequence is TGTGCCAGCAGCTTATGGTCCGTTGGGGGCTTTGATGGCTACACCTTC.

This chain joins TRBV10-3 and TRBJ2-6, with D perhaps matching TRBD1 (6 bases). From germline, CDR1 is ENHRY and CDR2 SYGVKD. The CDR3 is made up of 18 amino acids. With 2 bases removed from V and 2 bases from J, the gap between germline ends came to 16 bases. DNA for the CDR3: TGTGCCATCAGTGAGAGTTTTCAGGGGCCTCCTGGGGCCAACGTCCTGACTTTC. This codes for CAISESFQGPPGANVLTF.

The chain employs TRBV4-2 and TRBJ2-3; 10 nucleotides line up with TRBD2. J was trimmed by 2 bases and V by 0 bases; bases with no gene match: 8. There are 18 residues in the CDR3. Germline V lookup: CDR1 LGHNA, CDR2 YNFKEQ. The CDR3 DNA reads as TGTGCCAGCAGCCAAGAAGTCCCTACTAGCGGGAACACAGATACGCAGTATTTT. This sequence encodes CASSQEVPTSGNTDTQYF.

This clonotype was observed a handful of times. The chain recombines TRBV19 with TRBJ2-3; maybe TRBD2 (6 bases). V was clipped by 5 bases and J by 4 bases, with 19 bases between them. The CDR3 totals 16 residues. Germline CDR1 LNHDA, CDR2 SQIVND (reference sequence). CDR3 loop: CASSLAGGGVADTQYF. In DNA form, the CDR3 reads TGTGCCAGTAGTCTGGCAGGCGGCGGGGTCGCAGATACGCAGTATTTT.

The chain combines TRBV6-5 with TRBJ1-4; D unclear. CDR1 is MNHEY, CDR2 SVGAGI, per germline. V dropped 2 bases and J dropped 6 bases, with 4 bases sitting between them. The CDR3 has 12 amino acids. The chain's CDR3 is CASSYGDEKLFF. The CDR3 DNA sequence: TGTGCCAGCAGTTACGGGGATGAAAAACTGTTTTTT.

This clonotype turned up a few times. The CDR3 reads CASSPEQGRVNQPQHF. The CDR3 nucleotides read TGCGCCAGCAGCCCTGAACAGGGTAGGGTGAATCAGCCCCAGCATTTT. The chain uses TRBV4-1 and TRBJ1-5, with a possible D match to TRBD1 (6 bases). Trimming took 4 bases from V and 4 from J, leaving 17 bases between them. The CDR3 spans 16 residues. CDR1 is MGHRA, CDR2 YSYEKL, per germline.

This clonotype was seen ten or more times. The chain has TRBV5-1 and TRBJ1-3; D is possibly TRBD1 (5 bases). Germline V gives CDR1 SGHRS, CDR2 YFSETQ. The CDR3 is 17 amino acids. Deletions cut 3 bases from V and 0 bases from J, with 16 bases between. DNA for the CDR3: TGCGCCAGCAGCTGGGGGGGTAGACCTGACTCTGGAAACACCATATATTTT. Translated: CASSWGGRPDSGNTIYF.

In this sample, this clonotype turned up many times. The chain uses TRBV2 and TRBJ1-3; no reliable D call. The CDR3 is made up of 14 amino acids. Germline CDR1 and CDR2: SNHLY and FYNNEI. The V end was cut by 5 bases, the J end by 3 bases, with 11 bases between. The CDR3 nucleotides are TGTGCCAGCAGTCAAACCGGGGTTGGAAACACCATATATTTT. Protein: CASSQTGVGNTIYF.

This chain uses TRBV12-3 or TRBV12-4 with TRBJ1-6; 7 bases map to TRBD1. Trimming cost V 6 bases and J 9 bases; bases outside gene matches: 20. There are 18 residues in the CDR3. This CDR3 reads CASRTQTGYRGVVSPLHF. The CDR3 DNA is TGTGCCAGCAGAACCCAAACCGGTTACAGGGGAGTCGTTTCACCCCTCCACTTT.

For this clonotype: The junction departs from germline at one end; a sequencing error may be responsible. The chain links TRBV4-1 to TRBJ1-5; D is uncertain. Germline V gives CDR1 MGHRA, CDR2 YSYEKL. This CDR3 has 15 amino acids. CDR3 bases: TGCGCCAGCAGCAAAGAATCAGCAGTCAATCAGCCCCAGCATTTT. Encoded protein: CASSKESAVNQPQHF.